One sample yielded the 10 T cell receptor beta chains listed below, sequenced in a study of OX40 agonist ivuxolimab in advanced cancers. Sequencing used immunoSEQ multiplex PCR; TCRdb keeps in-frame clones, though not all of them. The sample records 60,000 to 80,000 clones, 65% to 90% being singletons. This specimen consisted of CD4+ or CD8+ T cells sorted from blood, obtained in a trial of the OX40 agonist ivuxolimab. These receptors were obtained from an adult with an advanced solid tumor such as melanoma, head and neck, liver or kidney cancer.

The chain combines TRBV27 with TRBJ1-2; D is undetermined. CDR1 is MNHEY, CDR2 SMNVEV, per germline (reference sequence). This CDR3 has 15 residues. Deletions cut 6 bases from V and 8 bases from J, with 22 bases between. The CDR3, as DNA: TGTGCCAGCAGACGGACTGGGGTCCTCCCCTTCGGCTACACCTTC. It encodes CASRRTGVLPFGYTF.

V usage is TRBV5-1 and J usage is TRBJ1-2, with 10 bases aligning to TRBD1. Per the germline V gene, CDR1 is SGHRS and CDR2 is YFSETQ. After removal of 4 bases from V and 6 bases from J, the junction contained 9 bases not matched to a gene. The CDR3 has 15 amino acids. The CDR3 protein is CASSHRDRGRNGYTF. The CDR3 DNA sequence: TGCGCCAGCAGCCACCGGGACAGGGGAAGGAATGGCTACACCTTC.

The CDR3 sequence is CAISEVTDTQYF. For the CDR3, the DNA is TGTGCCATCAGTGAGGTCACAGATACGCAGTATTTT. This chain joins TRBV10-3 and TRBJ2-3; no reliable D call. Germline V gene lookup returns CDR1 ENHRY and CDR2 SYGVKD. The CDR3 has 12 residues. V dropped 2 bases and J dropped 2 bases, with 2 bases sitting between them.

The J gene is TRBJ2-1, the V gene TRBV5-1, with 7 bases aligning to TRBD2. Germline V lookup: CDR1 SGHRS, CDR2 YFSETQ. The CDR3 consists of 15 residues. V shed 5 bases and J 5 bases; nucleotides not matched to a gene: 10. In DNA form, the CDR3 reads TGCGCCAGCAGGGATGGGCGCGGGAGCCACAATGAGCAGTTCTTC. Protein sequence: CASRDGRGSHNEQFF.

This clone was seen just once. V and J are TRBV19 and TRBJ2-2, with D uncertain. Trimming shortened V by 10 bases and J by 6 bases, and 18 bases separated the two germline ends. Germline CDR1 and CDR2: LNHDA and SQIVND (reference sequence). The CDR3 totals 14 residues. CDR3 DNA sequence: TGTGCCACATATAAGGGTCCGAGGCCCGGGGAGCTGTTTTTT. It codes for CATYKGPRPGELFF. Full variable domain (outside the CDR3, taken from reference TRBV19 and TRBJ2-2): DGGITQSPKYLFRKEGQNVTLSCEQNLNHDAMYWYRQDPGQGLRLIYYSQIVNDFQKGDIAEGYSVSREKKESFPLTVTSAQKNPTAFYLCATYKGPRPGELFFGEGSRLTVL.

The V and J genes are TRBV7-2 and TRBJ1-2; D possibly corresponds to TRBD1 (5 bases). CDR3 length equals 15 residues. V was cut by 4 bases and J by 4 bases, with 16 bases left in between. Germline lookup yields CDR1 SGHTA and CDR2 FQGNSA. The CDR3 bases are TGTGCCAGCAGCTCCCCGGGACTTCAGGGCTATGGCTACACCTTC. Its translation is CASSSPGLQGYGYTF.

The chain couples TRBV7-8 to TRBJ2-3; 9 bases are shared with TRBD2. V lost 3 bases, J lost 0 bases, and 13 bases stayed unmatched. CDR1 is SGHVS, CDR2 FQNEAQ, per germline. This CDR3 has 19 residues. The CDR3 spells CASSFRWASGAQSTDTQYF. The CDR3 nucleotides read TGTGCCAGCAGCTTTCGGTGGGCTAGCGGGGCCCAAAGCACAGATACGCAGTATTTT. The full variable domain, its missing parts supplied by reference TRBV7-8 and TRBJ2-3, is GAGVSQSPRYKVAKRGQDVALRCDPISGHVSLFWYQQALGQGPEFLTYFQNEAQLDKSGLPSDRFFAERPEGSVSTLKIQRTQQEDSAVYLCASSFRWASGAQSTDTQYFGPGTRLTVL.

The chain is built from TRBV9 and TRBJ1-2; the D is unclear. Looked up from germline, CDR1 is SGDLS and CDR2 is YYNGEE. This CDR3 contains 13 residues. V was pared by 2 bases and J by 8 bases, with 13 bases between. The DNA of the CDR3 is TGTGCCAGCAGCGTTCGTGATTTGGAGGGCTACACCTTC. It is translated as CASSVRDLEGYTF.

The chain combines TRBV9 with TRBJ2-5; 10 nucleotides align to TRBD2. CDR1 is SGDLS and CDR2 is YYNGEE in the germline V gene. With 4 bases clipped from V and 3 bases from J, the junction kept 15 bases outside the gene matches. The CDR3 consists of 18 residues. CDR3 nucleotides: TGTGCCAGCAGCCCAAGAGGGGTAGCGGGAGGAAGGGAAGAGACCCAGTACTTC. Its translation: CASSPRGVAGGREETQYF.

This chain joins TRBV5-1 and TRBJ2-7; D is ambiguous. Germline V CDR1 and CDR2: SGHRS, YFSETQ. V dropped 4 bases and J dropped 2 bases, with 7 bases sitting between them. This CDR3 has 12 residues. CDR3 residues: CASSLDTYEQYF. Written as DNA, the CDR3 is TGCGCCAGCAGCCTCGACACCTACGAGCAGTACTTC.